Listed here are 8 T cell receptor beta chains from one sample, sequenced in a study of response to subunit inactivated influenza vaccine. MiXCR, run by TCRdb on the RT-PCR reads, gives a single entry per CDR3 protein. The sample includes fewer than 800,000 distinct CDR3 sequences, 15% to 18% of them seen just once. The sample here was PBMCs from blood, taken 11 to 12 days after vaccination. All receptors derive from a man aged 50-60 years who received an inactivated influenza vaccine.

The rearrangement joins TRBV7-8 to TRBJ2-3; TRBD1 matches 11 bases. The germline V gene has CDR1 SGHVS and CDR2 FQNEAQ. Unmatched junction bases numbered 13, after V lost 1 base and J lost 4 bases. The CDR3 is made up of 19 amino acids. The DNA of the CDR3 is TGTGCCAGCAGCTTAGAGATCGTGGACAGGGGGCGCGGGGCAGATACGCAGTATTTT. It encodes CASSLEIVDRGRGADTQYF. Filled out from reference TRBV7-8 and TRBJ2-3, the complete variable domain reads GAGVSQSPRYKVAKRGQDVALRCDPISGHVSLFWYQQALGQGPEFLTYFQNEAQLDKSGLPSDRFFAERPEGSVSTLKIQRTQQEDSAVYLCASSLEIVDRGRGADTQYFGPGTRLTVL.

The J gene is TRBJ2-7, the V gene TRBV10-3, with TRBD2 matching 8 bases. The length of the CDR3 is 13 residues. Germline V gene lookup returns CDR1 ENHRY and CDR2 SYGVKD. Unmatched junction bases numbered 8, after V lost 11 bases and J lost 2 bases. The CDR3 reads CAVGTGGPYEQYF. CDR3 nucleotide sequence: TGTGCCGTAGGTACGGGAGGGCCCTACGAGCAGTACTTC.

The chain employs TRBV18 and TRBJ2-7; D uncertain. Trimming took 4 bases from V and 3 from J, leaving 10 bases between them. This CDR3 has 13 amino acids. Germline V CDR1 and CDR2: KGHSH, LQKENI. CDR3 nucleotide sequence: TGTGCCAGCTCACTTCGGGTCTACTACGAGCAGTACTTC. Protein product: CASSLRVYYEQYF.

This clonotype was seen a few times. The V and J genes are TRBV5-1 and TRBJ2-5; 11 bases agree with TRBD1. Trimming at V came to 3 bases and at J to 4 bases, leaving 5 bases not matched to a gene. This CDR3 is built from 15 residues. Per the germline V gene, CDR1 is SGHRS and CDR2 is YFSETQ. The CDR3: CASSYGQGAAETQYF. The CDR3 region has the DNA TGCGCCAGCAGCTACGGACAGGGGGCCGCAGAGACCCAGTACTTC.

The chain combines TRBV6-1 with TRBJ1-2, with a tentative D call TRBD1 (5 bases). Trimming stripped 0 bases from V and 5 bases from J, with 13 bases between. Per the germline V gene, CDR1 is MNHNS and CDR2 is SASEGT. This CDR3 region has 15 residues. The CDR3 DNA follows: TGTGCCAGCAGTGAAGCGGCTAACAGGAAATATGGCTACACCTTC. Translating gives CASSEAANRKYGYTF.

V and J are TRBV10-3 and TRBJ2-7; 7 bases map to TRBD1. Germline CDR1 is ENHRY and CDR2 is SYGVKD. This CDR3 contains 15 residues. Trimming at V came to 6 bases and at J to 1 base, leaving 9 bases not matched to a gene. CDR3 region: CAIRLRDSSSYEQYF. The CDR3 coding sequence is TGTGCCATCAGGCTCCGGGACAGTTCTTCCTACGAGCAGTACTTC.

CDR3 sequence: CASSETDYEQYF. CDR3 bases: TGTGCCAGCAGTGAAACCGACTACGAGCAGTACTTC. The chain employs TRBV6-1 and TRBJ2-7, with D unresolved. Germline V gene sequence: CDR1 MNHNS, CDR2 SASEGT. There are 12 residues in the CDR3. Trimming removed 2 bases from V and 3 bases from J, with 5 bases in between.

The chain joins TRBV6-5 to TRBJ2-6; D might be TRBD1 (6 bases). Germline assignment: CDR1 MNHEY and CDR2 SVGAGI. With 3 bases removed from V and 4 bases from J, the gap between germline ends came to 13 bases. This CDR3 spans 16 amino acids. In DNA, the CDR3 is TGTGCCAGCAGTTATACAGGGTTATCGGGGGCCAACGTCCTGACTTTC. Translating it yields CASSYTGLSGANVLTF.